Listed below are T cell receptor beta chains from one sample, sequenced in a study of shared clonotypes between healthy human individuals. Measured with immunoSEQ multiplex PCR; TCRdb has only the in-frame clones, and not every one. Of roughly 2 million clones in the sample, about 95% were seen once. The specimen was naive CD8+ T cells sorted from blood. All receptors come from a man younger than 30 in good health. CDR3s include the opening cysteine and the closing phenylalanine or tryptophan. D genes are given only for firm matches. Expanded clones are given a class, and other clones once, few, many or no size at all.

abundance	v_gene	j_gene	d_gene	len	CDR3aa	CDR3nt
NA	TRBV10-2	TRBJ2-1	NA	14	CASSEGALYNEQFF	TGCGCCAGCAGTGAAGGAGCGCTTTACAATGAGCAGTTCTTC
once	TRBV20-1	TRBJ2-7	NA	11	CSASMGEWQYF	TGCAGTGCTAGTATGGGGGAGTGGCAGTACTTC
NA	TRBV7-9	TRBJ1-2	TRBD1	15	CASSLGGQPNYGYTF	TGTGCCAGCAGCTTGGGGGGACAGCCTAACTATGGCTACACCTTC
NA	TRBV6-5	TRBJ2-7	NA	14	CASRGATRTYEQYF	TGTGCCAGCAGGGGGGCCACGCGTACGTACGAGCAGTACTTC
NA	TRBV11-3	TRBJ2-1	NA	17	CASSLEGPETTDNEQFF	TGTGCCAGCAGCTTAGAGGGACCTGAGACTACTGACAATGAGCAGTTCTTC
NA	TRBV13	TRBJ2-2	TRBD1	15	CASSAGGYGNGELFF	TGTGCCAGCAGCGCAGGGGGTTATGGTAACGGGGAGCTGTTTTTT
NA	TRBV27	TRBJ2-5	TRBD2	16	CASSLYPSGTPETQYF	TGTGCCAGCAGTTTATACCCTAGCGGGACCCCAGAGACCCAGTACTTC
NA	TRBV4-3	TRBJ2-7	NA	14	CASSQVEGSYEQYF	TGCGCCAGCAGCCAAGTGGAGGGCAGCTACGAGCAGTACTTC
once	TRBV11-2	TRBJ2-5	TRBD1	15	CASSLVGDSRETQYF	TGTGCCAGCAGCTTAGTGGGGGACAGCCGGGAGACCCAGTACTTC
NA	TRBV7-9	TRBJ1-2	NA	15	CASSLGWGGHYGYTF	TGTGCCAGCAGCTTAGGCTGGGGGGGGCACTATGGCTACACCTTC
once	TRBV7-9	TRBJ2-3	TRBD1	15	CASSSGQGVTDTQYF	TGTGCCAGCAGCTCCGGACAGGGGGTCACAGATACGCAGTATTTT
NA	TRBV6-1	TRBJ1-4	NA	15	CASSEVRQANEKPFF	TGTGCCAGCAGTGAAGTCCGACAGGCGAATGAAAAACCGTTTTTT
NA	TRBV28	TRBJ1-2	TRBD1	15	CASSLSRGPGYGYTF	TGTGCCAGCAGTCTAAGTAGGGGGCCTGGCTATGGCTACACCTTC
NA	TRBV27	TRBJ1-1	NA	14	CASSGRGSPGEAFF	TGTGCCAGCAGTGGAAGGGGGTCCCCGGGTGAAGCTTTCTTT
NA	TRBV4-1	TRBJ2-7	TRBD1	15	CASGPGTGGTYEQYF	TGCGCCAGCGGCCCCGGGACAGGGGGAACCTACGAGCAGTACTTC
once	TRBV7-9	TRBJ1-1	NA	15	CASSLASQGHTEAFF	TGTGCCAGCAGCTTAGCGAGTCAGGGGCACACTGAAGCTTTCTTT
NA	TRBV28	TRBJ1-5	TRBD1	14	CASSHGQGWQPQHF	TGTGCCAGCAGCCATGGACAGGGTTGGCAGCCCCAGCATTTT
NA	TRBV7-2	TRBJ2-5	NA	15	CASSLELVWGETQYF	TGTGCCAGCAGCTTAGAGTTAGTCTGGGGAGAGACCCAGTACTTC
NA	TRBV30	TRBJ1-2	TRBD1	15	CAWRASDREIYGYTF	TGTGCCTGGAGGGCTTCGGACAGGGAAATCTATGGCTACACCTTC
NA	TRBV4-2	TRBJ2-3	TRBD2	18	CASSHAYPSGGSGDTQYF	TGTGCCAGCAGCCACGCGTACCCTAGCGGGGGAAGTGGGGATACGCAGTATTTT
NA	TRBV6-6	TRBJ2-1	NA	15	CASSYQRTSANEQFF	TGTGCCAGCAGTTACCAGCGGACTTCCGCGAATGAGCAGTTCTTC
NA	TRBV5-1	TRBJ2-5	NA	10	CASSYETQYF	TGCGCCAGCAGCTATGAGACCCAGTACTTC
NA	TRBV27	TRBJ2-7	TRBD1	17	CASSPGQPRGPSYEQYF	TGTGCCAGCAGTCCGGGACAGCCCCGGGGTCCCTCCTACGAGCAGTACTTC
once	TRBV4-1	TRBJ2-7	TRBD2	15	CASSQDPAGPYEQYF	TGCGCCAGCAGCCAAGATCCAGCGGGGCCCTACGAGCAGTACTTC
NA	TRBV19	TRBJ1-1	NA	14	CASNSWEGDTEAFF	TGTGCCAGTAACTCGTGGGAAGGGGACACTGAAGCTTTCTTT
NA	TRBV2	TRBJ1-1	NA	12	CASNHPNTEAFF	TGTGCCAGCAACCACCCGAACACTGAAGCTTTCTTT
once	TRBV7-9	TRBJ2-2	NA	14	CASSFNMNTGELFF	TGTGCCAGCAGCTTTAATATGAACACCGGGGAGCTGTTTTTT
NA	TRBV10-2	TRBJ2-2	NA	15	CASSESAGPTGELFF	TGCGCCAGCAGTGAGTCGGCAGGGCCCACCGGGGAGCTGTTTTTT
NA	TRBV6-1	TRBJ1-2	NA	14	CASSLRGGYYGYTF	TGTGCCAGCAGCCTCAGGGGTGGCTACTATGGCTACACCTTC
NA	TRBV19	TRBJ2-4	NA	15	CASSIVGAGINIQYF	TGTGCCAGTAGTATTGTGGGGGCAGGGATAAACATTCAGTACTTC
NA	TRBV28	TRBJ2-3	NA	15	CASSGTQLSTDTQYF	TGTGCCAGTTCCGGGACACAACTTAGCACAGATACGCAGTATTTT
NA	TRBV7-2	TRBJ2-7	TRBD2	15	CASSFAYSGRDEQYF	TGTGCCAGCAGCTTTGCTTATAGCGGGAGGGATGAGCAGTACTTC
NA	TRBV5-1	TRBJ1-2	NA	12	CASRGESGGYTF	TGCGCCAGCCGAGGGGAGTCGGGCGGCTACACCTTC
once	TRBV15	TRBJ2-1	NA	14	CATSRGAEDNEQFF	TGTGCCACCAGCCGTGGGGCTGAAGACAATGAGCAGTTCTTC
NA	TRBV29-1	TRBJ2-1	NA	13	CSVAINSYNEQFF	TGCAGCGTTGCTATAAACTCCTACAATGAGCAGTTCTTC
NA	TRBV6-1	TRBJ1-1	NA	11	CASSEGTEAFF	TGTGCCAGCAGTGAAGGTACTGAAGCTTTCTTT
NA	TRBV10-3	TRBJ2-5	TRBD2	16	CAISGDPGLAEETQYF	TGTGCCATCAGTGGCGACCCGGGACTAGCAGAAGAGACCCAGTACTTC
NA	TRBV9	TRBJ2-1	NA	15	CASSVEGLPYNEQFF	TGTGCCAGCAGCGTAGAGGGGTTACCCTACAATGAGCAGTTCTTC
NA	TRBV6-1	TRBJ1-6	TRBD1	16	CASSEAFRQGNSPLHF	TGTGCCAGCAGTGAAGCTTTCCGACAGGGGAATTCACCCCTCCACTTT
NA	TRBV4-1	TRBJ2-7	TRBD2	16	CASSQDPTSGSYEQYF	TGCGCCAGCAGCCAAGATCCGACTAGCGGGTCCTACGAGCAGTACTTC
NA	TRBV4-1	TRBJ2-2	NA	15	CASSQETGNTGELFF	TGCGCCAGCAGCCAAGAAACGGGGAACACCGGGGAGCTGTTTTTT
NA	TRBV7-6	TRBJ2-2	TRBD2	18	CASSLAFRLAGSSGELFF	TGTGCCAGCAGCTTAGCGTTCAGACTAGCGGGCAGCAGCGGGGAGCTGTTTTTT
NA	TRBV28	TRBJ1-4	NA	15	CASSLYGTTNEKLFF	TGTGCCAGCAGTTTGTATGGGACAACTAATGAAAAACTGTTTTTT
NA	TRBV28	TRBJ2-4	NA	16	CASSLGQDRGLSIQYF	TGTGCCAGCAGCCTGGGCCAAGACAGGGGACTAAGCATTCAGTACTTC